The rows below give T cell receptor beta chains drawn from one sample of a study of T cell responses to AZD1222 COVID-19 vaccine. TCRdb keeps only in-frame clones here, not all; method: immunoSEQ multiplex PCR. Of approximately 65,000 clones listed, approximately 80% are singletons. Here the sequenced sample was peripheral blood, taken on day 0 of AZD1222 vaccination. The receptors here all came from an adult in good health. The CDR3 runs from the conserved cysteine through the conserved F or W. The D gene is left open where the match is weak. Some rows mark clone size as missing; the rest say once, few, many or name a class of expanded clone.

NA | NA | TRBJ1-4 | TRBV19 | CASSYRGGSTNEKLFF | TGTGCCAGTAGTTACCGGGGGGGCTCAACTAATGAAAAACTGTTTTTT
TRBD1 | NA | TRBJ1-1 | TRBV11-2 | CASSPQGQRNTEAFF | TGTGCCAGCAGCCCACAGGGACAGCGGAACACTGAAGCTTTCTTT
TRBD1 | NA | TRBJ1-6 | TRBV11-2 | CASSLGDGTGVNSPLHF | TGTGCCAGCAGCTTAGGGGACGGGACAGGGGTAAATTCACCCCTCCACTTT
NA | NA | TRBJ1-2 | TRBV5-6 | CASSFPGQTVNYGYTF | TGTGCCAGCAGCTTCCCAGGGCAGACCGTTAACTATGGCTACACCTTC
NA | few | TRBJ2-3 | TRBV24-1 | CATSDPSGPTDTQYF | TGTGCCACCAGTGACCCATCCGGACCTACAGATACGCAGTATTTT
TRBD2 | NA | TRBJ2-1 | TRBV6-5 | CASSFGGVDYNEQFF | TGTGCCAGCAGTTTCGGGGGGGTAGACTACAATGAGCAGTTCTTC
NA | NA | TRBJ2-1 | TRBV5-6 | CASSPDGDHNEQFF | TGTGCCAGCAGCCCTGACGGAGATCACAATGAGCAGTTCTTC
TRBD1 | NA | TRBJ2-7 | TRBV27 | CASRLQGAYSYEQYF | TGTGCCAGCAGGCTACAGGGGGCCTACTCCTACGAGCAGTACTTC
TRBD1 | NA | TRBJ2-7 | TRBV2 | CASRSYPGQGTLSYEQYF | TGTGCCAGCAGAAGCTATCCGGGACAGGGGACTCTCTCCTACGAGCAGTACTTC
NA | NA | TRBJ2-2 | TRBV5-5 | CASSFGAGAGELFF | TGTGCCAGCAGCTTCGGCGCAGGGGCCGGGGAGCTGTTTTTT
NA | NA | TRBJ1-2 | TRBV13 | CASSLGSYGYTF | TGTGCCAGCAGCTTAGGAAGCTATGGCTACACCTTC
NA | NA | TRBJ2-7 | TRBV19 | CASSIGGYGEEQYF | TGTGCCAGTAGTATAGGTGGATATGGGGAGGAGCAGTACTTC
NA | NA | TRBJ1-2 | TRBV18 | CASSPQGIRDGYTF | TGTGCCAGCTCACCCCAGGGAATTCGGGATGGCTACACCTTC
NA | NA | TRBJ2-1 | TRBV19 | CASSMGLLAAAFF | TGTGCCAGTAGTATGGGGTTACTAGCCGCGGCGTTCTTC
NA | NA | TRBJ2-3 | TRBV11-2 | CASSSNWGTDTQYF | TGTGCCAGCAGCTCAAATTGGGGGACGGATACGCAGTATTTT
NA | NA | TRBJ1-1 | TRBV27 | CASRRGALGTEAFF | TGTGCCAGCCGCCGGGGGGCATTGGGCACTGAAGCTTTCTTT
NA | NA | TRBJ1-2 | TRBV10-3 | CATSGVELGYTF | TGTGCCACCTCAGGGGTTGAATTGGGCTACACCTTC
NA | NA | TRBJ1-5 | TRBV12-3/TRBV12-4 | CASSLARRGPQHF | TGTGCCAGCAGTTTAGCGCGGAGGGGGCCCCAGCATTTT
TRBD1 | NA | TRBJ1-4 | TRBV28 | CASSLEGGTGRKLFF | TGTGCCAGCAGTTTAGAGGGAGGGACAGGGAGGAAACTGTTTTTT
TRBD1 | NA | TRBJ1-2 | TRBV11-2 | CASSLGGQGATGYTF | TGTGCCAGCAGCTTAGGGGGACAGGGGGCGACTGGCTACACCTTC
NA | NA | TRBJ1-1 | TRBV7-2 | CASRSQKANPEAFF | TGTGCCAGCAGGTCACAGAAAGCGAACCCTGAAGCTTTCTTT
NA | NA | TRBJ2-7 | TRBV11-2 | CASSSHYEQYF | TGTGCCAGCAGCTCCCACTACGAGCAGTACTTC
NA | NA | TRBJ2-2 | TRBV7-3 | CASSPGDTGELFF | TGTGCCAGCAGCCCAGGGGACACCGGGGAGCTGTTTTTT
NA | NA | TRBJ1-5 | TRBV7-2 | CASSLSGAQPQHF | TGTGCCAGCAGCTTAAGCGGGGCTCAGCCCCAGCATTTT
NA | NA | TRBJ1-5 | TRBV7-8 | CASSLAWQGLHQPQHF | TGTGCCAGCAGCTTAGCCTGGCAGGGACTGCATCAGCCCCAGCATTTT
NA | NA | TRBJ1-1 | TRBV29-1 | CSAEWGGTGEAFF | TGCAGCGCCGAATGGGGGGGCACAGGTGAAGCTTTCTTT
TRBD1 | few | TRBJ1-4 | TRBV28 | CASSATGKDEKLFF | TGTGCCAGCAGTGCGACAGGGAAAGATGAAAAACTGTTTTTT
TRBD1 | NA | TRBJ1-1 | TRBV5-6 | CASRQTGGRAFF | TGTGCCAGCAGACAGACAGGGGGCCGAGCTTTCTTT
TRBD1 | once | TRBJ1-4 | TRBV7-9 | CASSWDRKDATNEKLFF | TGTGCCAGCAGCTGGGACAGGAAGGACGCAACTAATGAAAAACTGTTTTTT
NA | NA | TRBJ1-1 | TRBV27 | CASKKGMNTEAFF | TGTGCCAGCAAGAAGGGGATGAACACTGAAGCTTTCTTT
NA | NA | TRBJ1-5 | TRBV6-2/TRBV6-3 | CASSYPLRGYSNQPQHF | TGTGCCAGCAGTTACCCCCTCAGGGGCTATAGCAATCAGCCCCAGCATTTT
NA | NA | TRBJ1-1 | TRBV29-1 | CSSQAGNTEAFF | TGCAGCTCACAGGCCGGGAACACTGAAGCTTTCTTT
NA | NA | TRBJ1-5 | TRBV7-9 | CASSSLTAGPQHF | TGTGCCAGCAGCTCATTGACGGCAGGGCCCCAGCATTTT
TRBD1 | once | TRBJ1-2 | TRBV20-1 | CSASEGAVYGYTF | TGCAGTGCTAGTGAGGGGGCAGTCTATGGCTACACCTTC
NA | NA | TRBJ2-3 | TRBV3-1/TRBV3-2 | CASSPSTDTQYF | TGTGCCAGCAGCCCTAGCACAGATACGCAGTATTTT
TRBD1 | NA | TRBJ1-1 | TRBV5-4 | CASSRQGPGDKTFF | TGTGCCAGCAGCCGACAGGGTCCTGGCGATAAAACTTTCTTT
NA | NA | TRBJ2-1 | TRBV21-1 | CASSKDRRPYNEQFF | TGTGCCAGCAGCAAAGACAGGAGACCCTACAATGAGCAGTTCTTC
NA | once | TRBJ2-5 | TRBV7-2 | CASLFSGSETQYF | TGTGCCAGCCTGTTTTCGGGTAGCGAGACCCAGTACTTC
NA | NA | TRBJ2-7 | TRBV5-1 | CASSLHRPYEQYF | TGCGCCAGCAGCTTGCACAGACCCTACGAGCAGTACTTC
NA | NA | TRBJ2-7 | TRBV27 | CASSLSARGEGGQYF | TGTGCCAGCAGTTTATCGGCCAGGGGAGAAGGAGGGCAGTACTTC
TRBD1 | NA | TRBJ1-1 | TRBV5-1 | CASSLPDRGTEAFF | TGCGCCAGCAGCTTGCCGGACAGGGGGACTGAAGCTTTCTTT
NA | NA | TRBJ2-5 | TRBV7-8 | CASSTSAVRETQYF | TGTGCCAGCAGCACTAGTGCCGTGAGGGAGACCCAGTACTTC
NA | NA | TRBJ1-2 | TRBV5-6 | CASSLANRASGYTF | TGTGCCAGCAGCTTGGCCAACAGGGCGAGTGGCTACACCTTC
TRBD2 | NA | TRBJ2-5 | TRBV4-3 | CASSQDFAGGLQETQYF | TGCGCCAGCAGCCAAGATTTCGCGGGGGGGCTTCAAGAGACCCAGTACTTC
NA | NA | TRBJ2-2 | TRBV3-1/TRBV3-2 | CASSPGAGELFF | TGTGCCAGCAGTCCGGGGGCCGGGGAGCTGTTTTTT
TRBD2 | few | TRBJ2-3 | TRBV5-1 | CASRRTSASTDTQYF | TGCGCCAGCAGGCGGACTAGCGCTAGCACAGATACGCAGTATTTT
TRBD1 | NA | TRBJ1-2 | TRBV19 | CASSPYLRGNGYTF | TGTGCCAGTAGTCCCTACCTCAGGGGGAATGGCTACACCTTC
NA | NA | TRBJ1-6 | TRBV28 | CASRSDSNSPLHF | TGTGCCAGCAGGTCGGACAGTAATTCACCCCTCCACTTT
TRBD1 | NA | TRBJ1-5 | TRBV9 | CASSGQGSGQPQHF | TGTGCCAGCAGCGGACAGGGTTCAGGTCAGCCCCAGCATTTT
TRBD1 | few | TRBJ2-2 | TRBV7-6 | CASSLRTGNTGELFF | TGTGCCAGCAGCTTAAGGACAGGGAACACCGGGGAGCTGTTTTTT
NA | once | TRBJ1-6 | TRBV10-3 | CASSKEGSYNSPLHF | TGTGCCTCATCTAAGGAGGGCTCCTATAATTCACCCCTCCACTTT
TRBD1 | once | TRBJ2-1 | TRBV25-1 | CASTLGTGPYEQFF | TGTGCCAGCACGCTCGGGACAGGGCCGTATGAGCAGTTCTTC
NA | NA | TRBJ2-3 | TRBV5-6 | CASSPVRSTDTQYF | TGTGCCAGCAGCCCTGTTCGAAGCACAGATACGCAGTATTTT
TRBD2 | NA | TRBJ2-5 | TRBV7-2 | CASSLGIAGGYQETQYF | TGTGCCAGCAGCTTAGGGATAGCGGGGGGGTACCAAGAGACCCAGTACTTC
TRBD1 | NA | TRBJ1-5 | TRBV3-1/TRBV3-2 | CASSQDLTGGTNQPQHF | TGTGCCAGCAGCCAAGATCTGACAGGGGGAACGAATCAGCCCCAGCATTTT
NA | NA | TRBJ2-1 | TRBV4-1 | CASSQSSYNEQFF | TGCGCCAGCAGCCAGAGCTCCTACAATGAGCAGTTCTTC